The 11 T cell receptor beta chains presented below share a single source sample, sequenced in a study of regulatory T cells in long-lasting Graves disease. The time point denotes: persistent/refractory GD, antithyroid drugs over 5 years with positive TRAb. There was RNA extracted from PBMCs, and the TCR library was made from it. With iRepertoire HTBI primers and Arm-PCR of CDR3 regions, TCR beta libraries were built. TCRdb reprocessed the multiplex PCR reads via MiXCR and lists one record per CDR3 protein. The sample holds hundreds of thousands of distinct CDR3 sequences, approximately 23% seen once. The sequencing used peripheral blood mononuclear cells (PBMCs), collected when the disease was refractory, from a patient treated with antithyroid drugs. The receptors stem from a female donor with Graves disease.

The table lists this clonotype with a few counts. The chain carries TRBV7-9 and TRBJ1-1; perhaps TRBD1 as D (5 bases). V lost 2 bases and J lost 4, with 17 bases in between. Germline assignment: CDR1 SEHNR and CDR2 FQNEAQ (reference sequence). This CDR3 has 16 residues. DNA for the CDR3: TGTGCCAGCAGCTTAAGGGACTTTGGGCCCGGCACTGAAGCTTTCTTT. Protein product: CASSLRDFGPGTEAFF.

The chain uses TRBV9 and TRBJ2-1; D is unclear. CDR3 length: 13 residues. V was shortened by 0 bases and J by 4 bases, with 5 bases between the two germline ends. Germline assignment: CDR1 SGDLS and CDR2 YYNGEE. CDR3 sequence reads: CASSVAGYNEQFF. The DNA of the CDR3 is TGTGCCAGCAGCGTAGCGGGTTACAATGAGCAGTTCTTC.

The V gene is TRBV29-1, the J gene TRBJ1-1; D uncertain. V was cut by 6 bases and J by 1 base, with 15 bases left in between. The CDR3 is 14 amino acids. The germline V gene encodes CDR1 SQVTM and CDR2 ANQGSEA. The CDR3 nucleotides are TGCAGCGTGCCGGCGGGATTTTGGAACACTGAAGCTTTCTTT. Protein: CSVPAGFWNTEAFF.

This clonotype came up many times. This chain links TRBV2 with TRBJ1-5, with a tentative D call TRBD1 (6 bases). V shed 0 bases and J shed 1 base, with 7 bases lying between them. This CDR3 has 15 amino acids. The germline V gene has CDR1 SNHLY and CDR2 FYNNEI. CDR3 DNA sequence: TGTGCCAGCAGTGAAGCGGGGACAAGCAATCAGCCCCAGCATTTT. Encoded protein: CASSEAGTSNQPQHF.

This clonotype was observed at least ten times. V usage is TRBV7-2 and J usage is TRBJ2-7; D might be TRBD1 (5 bases). The CDR3 has 12 residues. The germline gives CDR1 SGHTA, CDR2 FQGNSA. Between the trimmed V and J ends, which lost 3 bases and 5 bases, there was a span of 8 bases. The CDR3 nucleotides are TGTGCCAGCAGCTTTTTAGGGGACGAGCAGTACTTC. Its translation is CASSFLGDEQYF.

This chain connects TRBV7-3 to TRBJ1-1; D not resolved. Trimming shortened V by 3 bases and J by 1 base, and 18 bases separated the two germline ends. CDR3 length: 17 amino acids. In germline, CDR1 is SGHTA, CDR2 FQGTGA. CDR3 in amino acids: CASSLGSFGLTNTEAFF. The DNA of the CDR3 is TGTGCCAGCAGCTTGGGTAGTTTCGGACTCACGAACACTGAAGCTTTCTTT.

This clonotype was counted many times. The chain combines TRBV12-3 or TRBV12-4 with TRBJ1-2, with 7 bases that match TRBD1. J was trimmed by 4 bases and V by 5 bases; bases with no gene match: 10. The CDR3 runs 15 residues. The CDR3 nucleotides are TGTGCCAGCAGTATCCGGGACAGTACAATCTATGGCTACACCTTC. Amino acids: CASSIRDSTIYGYTF.

The rearrangement links TRBV6-1 to TRBJ1-5, with D unresolved. CDR1 MNHNS and CDR2 SASEGT come from the germline V gene. V was shortened by 6 bases and J by 6 bases, with 15 bases between the two germline ends. This CDR3 is built from 14 residues. In DNA, the CDR3 is TGTGCCAGCAGCCCGGAGCAGCCCTCTCAGCCCCAGCATTTT. Translating it yields CASSPEQPSQPQHF.

This clonotype appeared many times. This sequence joins TRBV11-2 and TRBJ1-1; TRBD1 is a possible D gene (5 bases). There are 14 residues in the CDR3. The ends were cut back, 3 bases at V and 10 bases at J, with 18 bases in the middle. Germline V CDR1 and CDR2: SGHAT, FQNNGV. The CDR3 region is CASSLGEGASGAFF. CDR3 in DNA: TGTGCCAGCAGCTTGGGGGAGGGAGCCAGTGGAGCTTTCTTT.

In this sample, this clonotype turned up a few times. The chain uses TRBV29-1 and TRBJ2-7, with TRBD2 as a possible D gene (5 bases). CDR1 is SQVTM and CDR2 is ANQGSEA in the germline V gene. V was shortened by 4 bases and J by 6 bases, with 13 bases between the two germline ends. There are 12 residues in the CDR3. CDR3 residues: CSVAGLGSEQYF. Here the CDR3 DNA reads TGCAGCGTTGCTGGCTTGGGGAGCGAGCAGTACTTC.

This clonotype showed up many times. The chain carries TRBV28 and TRBJ1-1; a possible D gene is TRBD1 (6 bases). The length of the CDR3 is 14 residues. V lost 7 bases to trimming and J lost 3 bases, with 15 bases between them. Germline loops: CDR1 MDHEN, CDR2 SYDVKM. The CDR3 DNA is TGTGCCAGCACAGTCCACAGGGAAGACACTGAAGCTTTCTTT. This encodes CASTVHREDTEAFF.